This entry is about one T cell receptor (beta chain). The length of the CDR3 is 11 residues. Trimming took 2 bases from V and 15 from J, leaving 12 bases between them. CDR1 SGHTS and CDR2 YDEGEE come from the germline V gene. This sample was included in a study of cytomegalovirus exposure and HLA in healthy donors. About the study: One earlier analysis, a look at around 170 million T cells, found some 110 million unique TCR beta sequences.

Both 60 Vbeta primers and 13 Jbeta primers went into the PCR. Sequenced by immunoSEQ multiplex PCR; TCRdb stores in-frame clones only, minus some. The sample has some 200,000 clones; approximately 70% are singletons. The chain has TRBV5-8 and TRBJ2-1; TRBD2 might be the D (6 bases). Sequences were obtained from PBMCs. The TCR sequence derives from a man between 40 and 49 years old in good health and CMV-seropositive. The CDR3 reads CASSLQEGPFF. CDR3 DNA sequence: TGTGCCAGCAGCTTACAGGAGGGCCCGTTCTTC.